This entry lists 7 T cell receptor beta chains sequenced from one sample in a study of T cells after yellow fever vaccination. TCRdb itself ran the 5' RACE reads through MiXCR, one entry per CDR3 protein. The sample lists 300,000 to 450,000 distinct CDR3 sequences, around 6.4% occurring once. The material sequenced was PBMCs, taken 5 days after the yellow fever booster vaccination. These TCRs come from a man under 40 who received the YFV17D yellow fever vaccine.

The chain has TRBV5-4 and TRBJ1-2; TRBD1 might be the D (5 bases). Germline V gives CDR1 SGHNT, CDR2 YYREEE (reference sequence). CDR3 size: 14 residues. The V gene lost 6 bases and the J gene lost 5 bases, with 17 bases spanning the gap. CDR3 region: CASNVQGVGYGYTF. CDR3 sequence (DNA): TGTGCCAGCAATGTTCAGGGAGTGGGGTATGGCTACACCTTC.

The genes are TRBV19 and TRBJ1-5; possibly TRBD1 for D (6 bases). There are 18 residues in the CDR3. The V end was cut by 5 bases, the J end by 0 bases, with 20 bases between. Germline V gene data show CDR1 as LNHDA and CDR2 as SQIVND (reference sequence). CDR3 residues: CASSAPPTGSSSNQPQHF. In DNA form, the CDR3 reads TGTGCCAGTAGTGCCCCTCCGACAGGATCGAGTAGCAATCAGCCCCAGCATTTT. Full variable domain (rest looked up from reference TRBV19 and TRBJ1-5): DGGITQSPKYLFRKEGQNVTLSCEQNLNHDAMYWYRQDPGQGLRLIYYSQIVNDFQKGDIAEGYSVSREKKESFPLTVTSAQKNPTAFYLCASSAPPTGSSSNQPQHFGDGTRLSIL.

This clonotype was picked up many times. This chain joins TRBV27 and TRBJ2-5; D is ambiguous. Germline V CDR1 and CDR2: MNHEY, SMNVEV (reference sequence). The CDR3 covers 13 residues. V was cut by 5 bases and J by 1 base, with 8 bases left in between. The CDR3 is CASSTYTQETQYF. DNA of the CDR3: TGTGCCAGCAGTACGTACACCCAAGAGACCCAGTACTTC.

This clonotype was seen repeatedly, ten times or more. The chain joins TRBV25-1 to TRBJ1-1, with 8 bases that match TRBD1. The CDR3 loop spans 13 amino acids. The ends lost 7 bases at V and 1 base at J; junction bases unmatched: 2. Germline lookup yields CDR1 MGHDK and CDR2 SYGVNS. The DNA for the CDR3 is TGTGCCAGCACCAGGGGGCAGAACACTGAAGCTTTCTTT. This codes for CASTRGQNTEAFF.

The chain combines TRBV6-2 or TRBV6-3 with TRBJ1-2, with TRBD1 as a possible D gene (6 bases). The germline V and J ends were trimmed by 2 bases and 5 bases, with 21 bases remaining between them. The CDR3 length is 17 residues. CDR1 and CDR2 (germline): MNHEY, SVGEGT. CDR3 coding DNA: TGTGCCAGCAGTTACGGACAGACAACGATCGCGAATTATGGCTACACCTTC. Its protein product is CASSYGQTTIANYGYTF.

This clonotype was observed a few times. The V and J genes are TRBV18 and TRBJ2-4; D possibly corresponds to TRBD1 (7 bases). Germline CDR1 is KGHSH and CDR2 is LQKENI. With 6 bases removed from V and 1 base from J, the gap between germline ends came to 16 bases. The CDR3 runs to 16 residues. The chain's CDR3 is CASSPDRAGAKNIQYF. CDR3 DNA: TGTGCCAGCTCCCCAGACAGGGCGGGGGCCAAAAACATTCAGTACTTC.

This chain joins TRBV28 and TRBJ2-4; D possibly matches TRBD1 or TRBD2 (6 bases each). The germline V gene has CDR1 MDHEN and CDR2 SYDVKM. The CDR3 runs 19 residues. V shed 4 bases and J shed 2 bases, with 24 bases lying between them. Here the CDR3 DNA reads TGTGCCAGCAGTTGGATGACCGTGGGGGGCGCAGGGTCCAAAAACATTCAGTACTTC. Translated, it gives CASSWMTVGGAGSKNIQYF.